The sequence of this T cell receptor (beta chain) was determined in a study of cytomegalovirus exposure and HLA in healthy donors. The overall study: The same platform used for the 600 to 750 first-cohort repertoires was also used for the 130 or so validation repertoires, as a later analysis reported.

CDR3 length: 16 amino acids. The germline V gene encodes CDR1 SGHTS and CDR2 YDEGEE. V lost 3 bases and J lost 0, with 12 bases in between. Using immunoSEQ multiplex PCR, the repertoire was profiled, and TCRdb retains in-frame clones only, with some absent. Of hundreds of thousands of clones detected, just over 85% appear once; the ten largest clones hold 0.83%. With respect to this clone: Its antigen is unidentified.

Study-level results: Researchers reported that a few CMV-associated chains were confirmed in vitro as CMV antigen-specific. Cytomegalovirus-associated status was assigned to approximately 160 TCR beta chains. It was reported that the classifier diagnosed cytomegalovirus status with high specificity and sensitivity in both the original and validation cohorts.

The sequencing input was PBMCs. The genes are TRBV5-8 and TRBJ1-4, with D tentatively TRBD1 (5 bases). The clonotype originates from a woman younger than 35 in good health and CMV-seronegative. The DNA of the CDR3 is TGTGCCAGCAGCTCAGGGAACGATTCAACTAATGAAAAACTGTTTTTT. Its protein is CASSSGNDSTNEKLFF.